Listed here are 20 T cell receptor beta chains from one sample, sequenced in a study of blood T cell repertoires in COVID-19. The repertoire was sequenced with immunoSEQ multiplex PCR; TCRdb's copy has only in-frame clones and lacks some. The table shows some 41,000 clones, with 75% to 85% occurring only once. Material: peripheral blood. The receptors were sampled from a man at least 80 years old in a cohort sampled during active COVID-19.

The chain is built from TRBV6-2 or TRBV6-3 and TRBJ2-1; TRBD2 matches at 11 bases. Germline lookup yields CDR1 MNHEY and CDR2 SVGEGT. The CDR3 has 17 amino acids. The V and J ends lost 6 bases and 1 base, in that order; junction bases with no gene match: 8. CDR3 protein: CASSPSTSGSSYNEQFF. The CDR3, as DNA: TGTGCCAGCAGCCCCTCTACTAGCGGGAGTTCCTACAATGAGCAGTTCTTC.

The gene calls are TRBV7-9 and TRBJ1-3; 7 bases map to TRBD1. Germline-derived CDR1 and CDR2 are SEHNR and FQNEAQ (reference sequence). With V trimmed by 6 bases and J by 0 bases, 5 bases remained unmatched. The CDR3 has 15 residues. The CDR3, as DNA: TGTGCCAGCAGTTCCGACAGGGCCTCTGGAAACACCATATATTTT. It yields the protein CASSSDRASGNTIYF.

J is TRBJ2-6 and V is TRBV6-1; 8 bases are a match to TRBD1. In germline, CDR1 is MNHNS, CDR2 SASEGT. The V segment lost 4 bases and the J segment 0 bases; nucleotides outside the gene matches: 8. The CDR3 runs 18 residues. CDR3 residues: CASSGDRYPLSGANVLTF. CDR3 nucleotide sequence: TGTGCCAGCAGTGGGGACAGGTATCCCCTCTCTGGGGCCAACGTCCTGACTTTC.

The chain employs TRBV5-4 and TRBJ2-1; TRBD2 aligns across 8 bases. V trimming: 3 bases; J trimming: 8 bases; junction bases outside the gene matches: 16. Germline V CDR1 and CDR2: SGHNT, YYREEE (reference sequence). CDR3 length: 17 residues. The CDR3 DNA follows: TGTGCCAGCAGCTGGGGCAGTTTGAGCGGGAGTTTCTATGAGCAGTTCTTC. Translation gives CASSWGSLSGSFYEQFF.

This rearrangement joins TRBV28 to TRBJ2-7, with a weak D call TRBD2 (5 bases). V shed 3 bases and J shed 4 bases, with 13 bases lying between them. The CDR3 runs to 14 residues. The germline CDR1 and CDR2 sequences are MDHEN and SYDVKM. CDR3 nucleotide sequence: TGTGCCAGCAGTTTTCGAGGGCTTGTTTACGAGCAGTACTTC. This codes for CASSFRGLVYEQYF.

The J gene is TRBJ1-6, the V gene TRBV19, with 9 bases lining up with TRBD1. The length of the CDR3 is 15 residues. V dropped 4 bases and J dropped 8; count of bases not matched to a gene: 6. Per the germline V gene, CDR1 is LNHDA and CDR2 is SQIVND (reference sequence). The CDR3 protein is CASSSRDRDYSPLHF. The CDR3 region has the DNA TGTGCCAGTAGTAGCCGGGACAGGGATTATTCACCCCTCCACTTT. Based on the CDR3 plus reference TRBV19 and TRBJ1-6, the full variable domain is DGGITQSPKYLFRKEGQNVTLSCEQNLNHDAMYWYRQDPGQGLRLIYYSQIVNDFQKGDIAEGYSVSREKKESFPLTVTSAQKNPTAFYLCASSSRDRDYSPLHFGNGTRLTVT.

The chain combines TRBV20-1 with TRBJ1-2; D is ambiguous. The CDR3 consists of 14 residues. CDR1 is DFQATT, CDR2 SNEGSKA, per germline (reference sequence). With 3 bases removed from V and 4 bases from J, the gap between germline ends came to 15 bases. CDR3 sequence: CSASLGSSIYGYTF. CDR3 coding DNA: TGCAGTGCTAGTTTGGGGAGTAGTATCTATGGCTACACCTTC.

The rearrangement uses TRBV7-9 and TRBJ1-1; D uncertain. The CDR3 extends over 15 amino acids. The ends were cut back, 5 bases at V and 1 base at J, with 14 bases in the middle. In germline, CDR1 is SEHNR, CDR2 FQNEAQ (reference sequence). The CDR3 loop reads CASSPVGRRNTEAFF. In DNA form, the CDR3 reads TGTGCCAGCAGCCCGGTCGGGAGGAGGAACACTGAAGCTTTCTTT.

This clone was seen a single time. The chain combines TRBV6-6 with TRBJ1-2, with TRBD1 identical over 7 bases. V lost 7 bases, J lost 3 bases, and 5 bases stayed unmatched. The V gene's germline CDR1 is MNHNY and CDR2 SVGAGI (reference sequence). The CDR3 is 13 amino acids. Here the CDR3 reads CASTRQGDYGYTF. The CDR3 bases are TGTGCCAGCACCCGACAGGGAGACTATGGCTACACCTTC.

For the CDR3, the DNA is TGCAGCGTTGACGCTAGGATGGGTGAAGCTTTCTTT. Its protein product is CSVDARMGEAFF. The V call is TRBV29-1, the J call TRBJ1-1; D ambiguous. The CDR3 covers 12 residues. Germline lookup yields CDR1 SQVTM and CDR2 ANQGSEA. V was cut by 3 bases and J by 7 bases, with 12 bases left in between.

The chain has TRBV24-1 and TRBJ2-1; 10 bases line up with TRBD2. J was trimmed by 0 bases and V by 3 bases; bases with no gene match: 7. The CDR3 is 18 amino acids. Germline V lookup: CDR1 KGHDR, CDR2 SFDVKD. Here the CDR3 reads CATSDALLAGVSYNEQFF. CDR3 nucleotide sequence: TGTGCCACCAGTGATGCCCTCCTAGCGGGGGTCTCCTACAATGAGCAGTTCTTC.

V gene TRBV5-4 combines with J gene TRBJ1-1, with D maybe TRBD1 (6 bases). In germline, CDR1 is SGHNT, CDR2 YYREEE (reference sequence). This CDR3 comprises 14 residues. V was cut by 7 bases and J by 1 base, with 14 bases left in between. The CDR3 loop reads CASGGGGKNTEAFF. CDR3 sequence (DNA): TGTGCCAGCGGCGGGGGCGGGAAGAACACTGAAGCTTTCTTT.

This clone was counted only a few times. Written as DNA, the CDR3 is TGTGCCAGCAAATCTTCTCAGGGGAAAGGCTACACCTTC. As protein: CASKSSQGKGYTF. J is TRBJ1-2 and V is TRBV6-5; a possible D gene is TRBD1 (6 bases). The CDR3 is 13 residues long. Germline CDR1 and CDR2: MNHEY and SVGAGI. V was pared by 7 bases and J by 8 bases, with 17 bases between.

This chain links TRBV5-1 with TRBJ2-6, with 7 bases fitting TRBD1. This CDR3 is 16 amino acids long. The germline V gene encodes CDR1 SGHRS and CDR2 YFSETQ. V trimming: 4 bases; J trimming: 2 bases; junction bases outside the gene matches: 6. The CDR3 protein is CASSTTGVAGANVLTF. In DNA form, the CDR3 reads TGCGCCAGCAGCACAACAGGGGTGGCTGGGGCCAACGTCCTGACTTTC.

The chain is built from TRBV3-1 (or the pseudogene TRBV3-2) and TRBJ2-7; D perhaps matches TRBD1 (6 bases). V was trimmed by 0 bases and J by 2 bases, leaving 11 bases between them. The CDR3 is 15 amino acids. Germline values: CDR1 LGHDT, CDR2 YNNKEL (reference sequence). CDR3 in amino acids: CASSQDPGQTYEQYF. The CDR3 DNA is TGTGCCAGCAGCCAAGATCCCGGACAGACCTACGAGCAGTACTTC.

The chain joins TRBV5-6 to TRBJ2-5; 9 nucleotides line up with TRBD1. Germline loops: CDR1 SGHDT, CDR2 YYEEEE. This CDR3 is 16 amino acids long. Losses at the gene ends were 2 bases for V and 1 base for J; bases not matched to a gene: 6. The CDR3 reads CASSLATGGFQETQYF. In nucleotides, the CDR3 is TGTGCCAGCAGCTTAGCGACAGGGGGTTTCCAAGAGACCCAGTACTTC.

V is TRBV20-1 and J is TRBJ2-1; the D is unclear. The germline CDR1 and CDR2 sequences are DFQATT and SNEGSKA (reference sequence). The CDR3 totals 11 residues. Trimming left V 7 bases short and J 4 bases short, with 8 bases between. The CDR3 sequence is CSGWRYNEQFF. As DNA, the CDR3 is TGCAGTGGGTGGAGATACAATGAGCAGTTCTTC.

The V gene is TRBV25-1, the J gene TRBJ2-3; D might be TRBD2 (7 bases). The CDR3 has 17 residues. V was pared by 0 bases and J by 3 bases, with 16 bases between. Germline CDR1 is MGHDK and CDR2 is SYGVNS. The CDR3 sequence is CASSEYGRGLRTDTQYF. CDR3 DNA sequence: TGTGCCAGCAGTGAATATGGCAGGGGACTAAGGACAGATACGCAGTATTTT.

The DNA for the CDR3 is TGTGCCAGCAGTCCGGGGAATCAGCCCCAGCATTTT. Protein product: CASSPGNQPQHF. This chain connects TRBV27 to TRBJ1-5; no clear D. This CDR3 spans 12 amino acids. Germline V gives CDR1 MNHEY, CDR2 SMNVEV (reference sequence). Deletions cut 5 bases from V and 4 bases from J, with 6 bases between.

The chain carries TRBV4-1 and TRBJ1-2; D is perhaps TRBD1 (6 bases). The CDR3 runs 15 residues. Germline CDR1 and CDR2: MGHRA and YSYEKL. Trimming removed 2 bases at V and 0 bases at J, with 10 bases between. CDR3 loop: CASSQTGTTNYGYTF. CDR3 DNA sequence: TGCGCCAGCAGCCAAACCGGGACAACTAACTATGGCTACACCTTC.